This TCR beta chain is from a study of cytomegalovirus exposure and HLA in healthy donors. For the study at large: From roughly 180 million T cells, an earlier analysis saw approximately 110 million unique TCR beta sequences. Study-wide points: Another analysis was done later, and it associated approximately 15,000 TCR beta sequences with HLA alleles at 0.05 false discovery rate. A reported reduction in N-insertions relative to the approximately 640-donor mean was seen in an Asian-associated ancestry cluster in a later analysis. Cytomegalovirus association was assigned to some 160 TCR beta chains.

Both 60 Vbeta primers and 13 Jbeta primers went into the PCR. Sequencing was performed with immunoSEQ multiplex PCR; in TCRdb, only in-frame clones are kept and a portion is missing. The sample has about 130,000 clones, roughly 85% seen once. Comment on this clone: Its antigen is not identified.

The germline V gene encodes CDR1 GTSNPN and CDR2 SVGIG (reference sequence). The junction had 6 bases not matched to a gene; V was cut back by 1 base and J by 7 bases. The CDR3 has 14 amino acids. The source is a man in his forties in good health and CMV-seropositive. Sequencing input: PBMCs. The V call is TRBV30, the J call TRBJ2-5; 10 nucleotides align to TRBD1. CDR3 amino acids: CAWSAGQGIRTQYF. CDR3 sequence (DNA): TGTGCCTGGAGTGCGGGACAGGGGATAAGGACCCAGTACTTC.